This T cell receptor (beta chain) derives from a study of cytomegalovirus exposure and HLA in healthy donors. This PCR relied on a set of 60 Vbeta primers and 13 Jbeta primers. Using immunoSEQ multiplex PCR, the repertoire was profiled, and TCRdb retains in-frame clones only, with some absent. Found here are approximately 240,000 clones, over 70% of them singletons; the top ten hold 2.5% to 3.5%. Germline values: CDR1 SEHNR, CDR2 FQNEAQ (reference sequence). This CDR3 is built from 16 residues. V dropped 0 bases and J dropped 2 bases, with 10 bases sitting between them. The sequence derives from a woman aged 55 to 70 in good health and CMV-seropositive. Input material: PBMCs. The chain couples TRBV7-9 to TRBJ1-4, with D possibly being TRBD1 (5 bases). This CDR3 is CASSLAQGGTNEKLFF. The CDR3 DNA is TGTGCCAGCAGCTTAGCCCAGGGCGGCACTAATGAAAAACTGTTTTTT.